These T cell receptor beta chains were read from a single sample in a study of cytomegalovirus exposure and HLA in healthy donors. Assay: immunoSEQ multiplex PCR; the TCRdb copy retains only in-frame clones and omits some. The sample has 60,000 to 70,000 clones, less than 70% seen once. Sequences were obtained from PBMCs. These receptors originate from a woman in her 50s in good health and CMV-seronegative. CDR3s include the opening cysteine and the closing phenylalanine or tryptophan. A D gene is named only where the DNA matches it firmly. Clone size is stated in some rows and not others, as once, few, many or a class when expanded.

J gene,D gene,V gene,clone size,CDR3 DNA,CDR3 protein
TRBJ2-1,TRBD1,TRBV7-9,.,TGTGCCAGCAGCTTAAGCAGGGGGCATGAGCAGTTCTTC,CASSLSRGHEQFF
TRBJ1-2,TRBD1,TRBV5-1,.,TGCGCCAGCAGCTGGGACAGGGTGGACGGCTACACCTTC,CASSWDRVDGYTF
TRBJ1-3,.,TRBV4-2,.,TGTGCCAGCAGCCGAAGTGAGGGGGTCGCTGGAAACACCATATATTTT,CASSRSEGVAGNTIYF
TRBJ1-1,.,TRBV7-9,.,TGTGCCAGCAGCTTTCAGGAGAACACTGAAGCTTTCTTT,CASSFQENTEAFF
TRBJ2-1,.,TRBV5-1,.,TGCGCCAGCAGCTTGGATCCTCTAGGGGGCAATGAGCAGTTCTTC,CASSLDPLGGNEQFF
TRBJ1-4,.,TRBV6-6,few,TGTGCCAGCACCAGCTACCAGGGAAAACTGTTTTTT,CASTSYQGKLFF
TRBJ2-5,.,TRBV12-5,.,TGTGCTAGTGGTGCCACAGGCTCCGACGTACAAGAGACCCAGTACTTC,CASGATGSDVQETQYF
TRBJ2-3,.,TRBV7-6,.,TGTGCCAGCAGCTTAGGAGTGGGCGGGGGCCCCACAGATACGCAGTATTTT,CASSLGVGGGPTDTQYF
TRBJ2-7,TRBD1,TRBV4-3,.,TGCGCCAGCAGCCGGCAGGGACAGCGGAACTACGAGCAGTACTTC,CASSRQGQRNYEQYF
TRBJ1-3,.,TRBV4-2,.,TGTGCCAGCAGCCCAAGAGCAGGGAACGCGTACTCTGGAAACACCATATATTTT,CASSPRAGNAYSGNTIYF
TRBJ2-1,TRBD2,TRBV5-1,few,TGCGCCAGCAGGGAACTAGCGGGGCCCTACAATGAGCAGTTCTTC,CASRELAGPYNEQFF
TRBJ2-2,TRBD1,TRBV2,.,TGTGCCAGTCTCCGGGGGACAGGGGGCGCTACCGGGGAGCTGTTTTTT,CASLRGTGGATGELFF
TRBJ2-1,TRBD2,TRBV7-9,many,TGTGCCAGCAGCTTATCATTAGCGGGGACCCACAATGAGCAGTTCTTC,CASSLSLAGTHNEQFF
TRBJ2-2,TRBD2,TRBV11-2,few,TGTGCCAGCAGCTCCAGACTAGCGGGAGAGCTCGGGGAGCTGTTTTTT,CASSSRLAGELGELFF
TRBJ2-7,TRBD1,TRBV23-1,.,TGCGCCAGCAGTCAAAAACAGGGGGCTTACGAGCAGTACTTC,CASSQKQGAYEQYF
TRBJ2-7,TRBD1,TRBV29-1,.,TGCAGCGTTGAAGATATAGGACAGGGGGCGGGAAGCTCCTACGAGCAGTACTTC,CSVEDIGQGAGSSYEQYF
TRBJ2-7,TRBD1,TRBV7-2,.,TGTGCCAGCAGCACGGGACAGGTTTCCTACGAGCAGTACTTC,CASSTGQVSYEQYF
TRBJ2-4,.,TRBV18,.,TGTGCCAGCTCACGGGGCAGGGCAGGGGACATTCAGTACTTC,CASSRGRAGDIQYF
TRBJ2-7,.,TRBV5-8,.,TGTGCCAGCAGCTTGGAAGACAGGCTTAGGCGCTACGAGCAGTACTTC,CASSLEDRLRRYEQYF
TRBJ2-3,TRBD2,TRBV9,few,TGTGCCAGCAGCTCAGTTAGCGGGGGCACAGATACGCAGTATTTT,CASSSVSGGTDTQYF
TRBJ1-2,.,TRBV4-2,.,TGTGCCAGCAGCCAAGTTGGTTTGCAAGGGGCAGGTGGCTACACCTTC,CASSQVGLQGAGGYTF
TRBJ1-2,.,TRBV29-1,.,TGCAGCGTTATATCTAGGGGCTACGCCTTC,CSVISRGYAF
TRBJ2-7,.,TRBV6-1,few,TGTGCCAGCAGTGAAGCGCTTCTAATACAGGCGCCCTACGAGCAGTACTTC,CASSEALLIQAPYEQYF
TRBJ1-2,TRBD1,TRBV19,.,TGTGCCAGTAGTAGGGACAGGGGATATTATGGCTACACCTTC,CASSRDRGYYGYTF
TRBJ1-1,.,TRBV2,.,TGTGCCAGCAGTGAACTGGGCTTGAACACTGAAGCTTTCTTT,CASSELGLNTEAFF
TRBJ2-7,.,TRBV7-2,.,TGTGCCAGCAGTTTAGCGCTCTCCGGCTCCTACGAGCAGTACTTC,CASSLALSGSYEQYF
TRBJ1-2,TRBD1,TRBV6-5,once,TGTGCCAGCAGTTCACAGGGGGCGTATGGCTACACCTTC,CASSSQGAYGYTF
TRBJ2-3,.,TRBV2,few,TGTGCCAGTCGGAGATCTACAGATACGCAGTATTTT,CASRRSTDTQYF
TRBJ2-7,.,TRBV7-8,.,TGTGCCAGCAGCCGCTACGGGCAGGGTGGGTACGAGCAGTACTTC,CASSRYGQGGYEQYF
TRBJ1-1,.,TRBV7-2,.,TGTGCCAGCAGCTTAGTGGGTCTAGACACTGAAGCTTTCTTT,CASSLVGLDTEAFF
TRBJ1-1,TRBD1,TRBV7-9,few,TGTGCCAGCAACACGGGACAGGGAGAAACTGAAGCTTTCTTT,CASNTGQGETEAFF
TRBJ2-7,.,TRBV27,.,TGTGCCAGCAGTCCGTCCCCCGGGACTGAGATTCGGGAGCAGTACTTC,CASSPSPGTEIREQYF
TRBJ2-2,TRBD1,TRBV5-4,.,TGTGCCAGCAGCTTGGGCAGGGGGCGGACCGGGGAGCTGTTTTTT,CASSLGRGRTGELFF
TRBJ1-1,.,TRBV5-6,.,TGTGCCAGCAGCGAATACTACCTTGGCACTGAAGCTTTCTTT,CASSEYYLGTEAFF
TRBJ2-7,.,TRBV15,.,TGTGCCACCAGCAGGACCAAGGGCAGTCTCGGGGCCTACGAGCAGTACTTC,CATSRTKGSLGAYEQYF
TRBJ2-7,TRBD2,TRBV19,.,TGTGCCAGTAGTATACGGACTAGCGGGAGCCACGAGCAGTACTTC,CASSIRTSGSHEQYF
TRBJ2-2,.,TRBV16,.,TGTGCCAGCAGCCACTATTCCGCCGGGGAGCTGTTTTTT,CASSHYSAGELFF
TRBJ1-2,TRBD1,TRBV19,.,TGTGCCAGTAGTACCCGACAGGGGAAGACCTATGGCTACACCTTC,CASSTRQGKTYGYTF
TRBJ1-2,TRBD1,TRBV4-3,few,TGCGCCAGCAGCCAAGGGGGGACAGGGGACTACTACACCTTC,CASSQGGTGDYYTF
TRBJ2-7,.,TRBV9,.,TGTGCCAGCAGCGTAGATGGAGCCTCCTACGAGCAGTACTTC,CASSVDGASYEQYF
TRBJ1-5,.,TRBV30,.,TGTGCCTGGAGTCGAACCCTCGGACAGCGTAGCAATCAGCCCCAGCATTTT,CAWSRTLGQRSNQPQHF
TRBJ1-1,.,TRBV28,once,TGTGCCAGCAGTTTAACAGGGAGCCTTTCTATGAACACTGAAGCTTTCTTT,CASSLTGSLSMNTEAFF
TRBJ1-2,TRBD1,TRBV2,.,TGTGCCAGCAGTGGGACAGGGAACTATGGCTACACCTTC,CASSGTGNYGYTF
TRBJ1-1,.,TRBV12-5,few,TGTGCTAGTGGTTTGCGGGAAAACACTGAAGCTTTCTTT,CASGLRENTEAFF
TRBJ2-1,TRBD1,TRBV4-1,.,TGCGCCAGCAGCCAAGACCCGGGACAGGGACGCTCCTACAATGAGCAGTTCTTC,CASSQDPGQGRSYNEQFF
TRBJ2-5,TRBD1,TRBV7-2,.,TGTGCCAGCTCAGACAGGGAAGAGACCCAGTACTTC,CASSDREETQYF
TRBJ2-1,.,TRBV6-6,.,TGTGCCAGCAGCCACCGGTCCTACAATGAGCAGTTCTTC,CASSHRSYNEQFF
TRBJ1-5,TRBD1,TRBV5-4,.,TGTGCCAGCAGCTTGGGTCCCGGGACAGGTCCCAATCAGCCCCAGCATTTT,CASSLGPGTGPNQPQHF
TRBJ2-1,TRBD2,TRBV9,once,TGTGCCAGCAGCGTAACAGCGGGATCCTACTACAATGAGCAGTTCTTC,CASSVTAGSYYNEQFF
TRBJ2-7,TRBD2,TRBV7-2,.,TGTGCCAGCAGCTTAGGGCTAGCGGGATCCTACGAGCAGTACTTC,CASSLGLAGSYEQYF
TRBJ2-5,.,TRBV14,.,TGTGCCAGCAGCCAACGACTGACCACCCAGTACTTC,CASSQRLTTQYF
TRBJ1-2,.,TRBV12-5,.,TGTGCTAGTGGTTTGGTACTCGGCCAGGGCCCCTACTATGGCTACACCTTC,CASGLVLGQGPYYGYTF